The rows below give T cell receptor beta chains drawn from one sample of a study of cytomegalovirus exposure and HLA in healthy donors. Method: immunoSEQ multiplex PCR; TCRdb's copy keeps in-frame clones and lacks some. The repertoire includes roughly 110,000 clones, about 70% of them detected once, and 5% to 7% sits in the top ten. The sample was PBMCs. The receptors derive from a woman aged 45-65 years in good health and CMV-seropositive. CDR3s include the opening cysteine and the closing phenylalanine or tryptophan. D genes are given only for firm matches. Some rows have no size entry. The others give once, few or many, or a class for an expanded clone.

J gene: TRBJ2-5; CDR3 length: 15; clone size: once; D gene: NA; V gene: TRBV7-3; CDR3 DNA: TGTGCCAGCAGCTTATCCGGGGGGCCGCAAGAGACCCAGTACTTC; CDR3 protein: CASSLSGGPQETQYF
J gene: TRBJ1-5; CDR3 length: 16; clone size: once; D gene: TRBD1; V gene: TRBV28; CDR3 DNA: TGTGCCAGCAGGACCGAGGGACAGGGGATGGGACAGCCCCAGCATTTT; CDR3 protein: CASRTEGQGMGQPQHF
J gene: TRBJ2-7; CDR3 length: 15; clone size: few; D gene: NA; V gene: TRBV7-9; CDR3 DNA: TGTGCCAGCAGCTTACGAGGAGCCAACCCCTACGAGCAGTACTTC; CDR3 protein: CASSLRGANPYEQYF
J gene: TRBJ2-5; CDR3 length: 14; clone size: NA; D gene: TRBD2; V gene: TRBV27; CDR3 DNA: TGTGCCAGCAGTTTTAAGCGGGGGCGGGAGACCCAGTACTTC; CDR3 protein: CASSFKRGRETQYF
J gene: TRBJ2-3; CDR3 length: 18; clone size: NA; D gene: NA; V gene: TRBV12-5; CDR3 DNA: TGTGCTAGTGGTTTGGTACTCAACAGGGGGGGGGTAGGGGATACGCAGTATTTT; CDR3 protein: CASGLVLNRGGVGDTQYF
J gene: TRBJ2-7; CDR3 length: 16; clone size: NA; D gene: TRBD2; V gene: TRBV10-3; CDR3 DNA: TGTGCCATCAGTGATATTAGCCAGCGGGGGGGCTACGAGCAGTACTTC; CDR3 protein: CAISDISQRGGYEQYF
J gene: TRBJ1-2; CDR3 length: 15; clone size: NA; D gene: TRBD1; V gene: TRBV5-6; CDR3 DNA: TGTGCCAGCAGCTTGCTACAGGGGGCGTCTTATGGCTACACCTTC; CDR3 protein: CASSLLQGASYGYTF
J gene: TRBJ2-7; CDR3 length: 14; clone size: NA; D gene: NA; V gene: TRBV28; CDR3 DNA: TGTGCCAGCAGTTTACAGGGGCCCTCCTACGAGCAGTACTTC; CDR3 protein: CASSLQGPSYEQYF
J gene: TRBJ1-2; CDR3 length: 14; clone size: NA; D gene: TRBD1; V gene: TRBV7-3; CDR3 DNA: TGTGCCAGCAGCCGGGACAGAGCTAACTATGGCTACACCTTC; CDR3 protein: CASSRDRANYGYTF
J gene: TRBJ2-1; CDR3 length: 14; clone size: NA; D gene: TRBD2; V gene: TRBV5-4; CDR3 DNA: TGTGCCAGCAGCTCTTTCGGGCGGGAGAATGAGCAGTTCTTC; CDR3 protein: CASSSFGRENEQFF
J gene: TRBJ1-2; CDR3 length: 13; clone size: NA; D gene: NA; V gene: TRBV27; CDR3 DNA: TGTGCCAGCAGTCGTGGGGGGGGGTATGGCTACACCTTC; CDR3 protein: CASSRGGGYGYTF
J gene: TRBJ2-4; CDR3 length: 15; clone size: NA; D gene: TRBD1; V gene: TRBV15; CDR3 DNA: TGTGCCACCAGCCCTCCGCCGGGACAGGCGAACATTCAGTACTTC; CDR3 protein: CATSPPPGQANIQYF
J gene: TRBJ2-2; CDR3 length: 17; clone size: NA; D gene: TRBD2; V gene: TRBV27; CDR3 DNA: TGTGCCAGCAGTCTCCTCCGCGGGGGGACGAACACCGGGGAGCTGTTTTTT; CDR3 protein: CASSLLRGGTNTGELFF
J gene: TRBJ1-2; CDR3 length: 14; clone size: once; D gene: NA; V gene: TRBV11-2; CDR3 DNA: TGTGCCAGCAGCCTTAGCAACAGGGCTTTGAGCTACACCTTC; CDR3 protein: CASSLSNRALSYTF
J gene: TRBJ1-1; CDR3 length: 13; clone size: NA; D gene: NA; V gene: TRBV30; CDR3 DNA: TGTGCCTGGAGTGATTCGAGGAACACTGAAGCTTTCTTT; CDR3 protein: CAWSDSRNTEAFF
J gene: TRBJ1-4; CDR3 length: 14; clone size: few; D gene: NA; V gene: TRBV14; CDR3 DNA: TGTGCCAGCAGCCAGGGCCGGTGGGATGAAAAACTGTTTTTT; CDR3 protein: CASSQGRWDEKLFF
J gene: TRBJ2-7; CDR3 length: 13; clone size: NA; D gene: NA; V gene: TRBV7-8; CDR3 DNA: TGTGCCAGCGGGTGGAGAGGCTCCTACGAGCAGTACTTC; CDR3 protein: CASGWRGSYEQYF
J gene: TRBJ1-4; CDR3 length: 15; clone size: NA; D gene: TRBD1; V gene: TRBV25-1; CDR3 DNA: TGTGCCAGCAGTACCATGACAGGGATAAATGAAAAACTGTTTTTT; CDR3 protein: CASSTMTGINEKLFF
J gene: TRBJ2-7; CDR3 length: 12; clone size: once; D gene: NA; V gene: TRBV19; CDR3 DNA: TGTGCCAGTAGTAGTAGGGGCTACGAGCAGTACTTC; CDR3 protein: CASSSRGYEQYF
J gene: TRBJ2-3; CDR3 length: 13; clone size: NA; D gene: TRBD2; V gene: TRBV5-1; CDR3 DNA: TGCGCCAGCACCATGGGGGGGATACATACGCAGTATTTT; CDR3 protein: CASTMGGIHTQYF
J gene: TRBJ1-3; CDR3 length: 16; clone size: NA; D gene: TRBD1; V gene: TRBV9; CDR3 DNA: TGTGCCAGCAGCCTAGACAGGGCAGTGGTTGGAAACACCATATATTTT; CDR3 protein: CASSLDRAVVGNTIYF
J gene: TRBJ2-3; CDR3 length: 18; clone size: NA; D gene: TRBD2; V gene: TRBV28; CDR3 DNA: TGTGCCAGCAGTTCGGCCGGGACTAGTACCACACCCTGGGATACGCAGTATTTT; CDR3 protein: CASSSAGTSTTPWDTQYF
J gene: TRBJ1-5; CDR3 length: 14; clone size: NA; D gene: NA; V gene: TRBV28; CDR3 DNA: TGTGCCAGCAGTCCTCCCGGGGTGCGGCAGCCCCAGCATTTT; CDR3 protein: CASSPPGVRQPQHF
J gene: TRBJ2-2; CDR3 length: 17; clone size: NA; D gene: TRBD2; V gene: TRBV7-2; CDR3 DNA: TGTGCCAGCAGCCACCCGGGACTAGCGGCTGACACCGGGGAGCTGTTTTTT; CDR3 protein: CASSHPGLAADTGELFF
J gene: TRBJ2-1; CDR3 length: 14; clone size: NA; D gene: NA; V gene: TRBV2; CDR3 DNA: TGTGCCAGCGTGCCGGACGGGAGCTACAATGAGCAGTTCTTC; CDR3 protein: CASVPDGSYNEQFF
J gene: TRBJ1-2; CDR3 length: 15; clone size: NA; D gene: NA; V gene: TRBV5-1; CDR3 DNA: TGCGCCAGCAGCTTCGATCAACAGGGAGCTGGTGGCTACACCTTC; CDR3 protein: CASSFDQQGAGGYTF
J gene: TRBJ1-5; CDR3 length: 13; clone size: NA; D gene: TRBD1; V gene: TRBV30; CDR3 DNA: TGTGCCTGGAGTCACAGGGGAAATCAGCCCCAGCATTTT; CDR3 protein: CAWSHRGNQPQHF
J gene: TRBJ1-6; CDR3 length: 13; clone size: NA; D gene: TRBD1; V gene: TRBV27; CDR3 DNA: TGTGCCAGCAGTTGGGACAGGAATTCACCCCTCCACTTT; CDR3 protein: CASSWDRNSPLHF
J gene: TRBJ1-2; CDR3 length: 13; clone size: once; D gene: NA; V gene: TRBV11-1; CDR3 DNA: TGTGCCAGCAGCTTAATGGCAGGCTATGGCTACACCTTC; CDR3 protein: CASSLMAGYGYTF
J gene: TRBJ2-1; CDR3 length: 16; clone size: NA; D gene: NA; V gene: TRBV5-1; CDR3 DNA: TGCGCCAGCAGCTTGGACGGGACCGGGGGATACAATGAGCAGTTCTTC; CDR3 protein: CASSLDGTGGYNEQFF
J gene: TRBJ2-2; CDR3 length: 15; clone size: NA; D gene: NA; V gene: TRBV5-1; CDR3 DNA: TGCGCCAGAGGGGGTGAGGGCACGAACACCGGGGAGCTGTTTTTT; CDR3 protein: CARGGEGTNTGELFF
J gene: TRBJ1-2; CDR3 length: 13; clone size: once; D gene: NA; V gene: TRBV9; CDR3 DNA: TGTGCCAGCAGCGTAGTGGAGGACTATGGCTACACCTTC; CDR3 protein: CASSVVEDYGYTF
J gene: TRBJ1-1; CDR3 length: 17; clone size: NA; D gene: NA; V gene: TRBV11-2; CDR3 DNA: TGTGCCAGCAGCTTAGGCGGGGAGTGGACTTCGAACACTGAAGCTTTCTTT; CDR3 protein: CASSLGGEWTSNTEAFF
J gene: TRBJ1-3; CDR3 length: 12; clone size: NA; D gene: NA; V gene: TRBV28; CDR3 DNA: TGTGCCAGCAACGGGGCTGGAAACACCATATATTTT; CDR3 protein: CASNGAGNTIYF
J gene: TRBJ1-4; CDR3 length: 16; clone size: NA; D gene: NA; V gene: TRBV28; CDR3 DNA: TGTGCCAGCAGCCGGGGGGGGTTCACCGGGGAGGAAAAACTGTTTTTT; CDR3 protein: CASSRGGFTGEEKLFF
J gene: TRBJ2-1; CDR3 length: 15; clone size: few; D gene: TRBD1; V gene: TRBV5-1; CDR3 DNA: TGCGCCAGCAGCCAGCCCGGGACAGGCTACAATGAGCAGTTCTTC; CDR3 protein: CASSQPGTGYNEQFF
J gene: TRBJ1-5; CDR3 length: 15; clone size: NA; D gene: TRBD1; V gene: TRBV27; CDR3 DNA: TGTGCCAGCAGTGCCCAAGGACAGGGTCGGCAGCCCCAGCATTTT; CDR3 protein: CASSAQGQGRQPQHF
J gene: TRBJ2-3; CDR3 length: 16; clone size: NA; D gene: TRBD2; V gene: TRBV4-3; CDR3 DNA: TGCGCCAGCAGCCAAGAAGAGGGGACTAACACAGATACGCAGTATTTT; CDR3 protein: CASSQEEGTNTDTQYF
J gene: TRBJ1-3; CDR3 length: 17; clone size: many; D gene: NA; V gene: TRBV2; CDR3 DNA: TGTGCCAGCAGTCTCTCGACAGGACTCTTCTCTGGAAACACCATATATTTT; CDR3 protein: CASSLSTGLFSGNTIYF
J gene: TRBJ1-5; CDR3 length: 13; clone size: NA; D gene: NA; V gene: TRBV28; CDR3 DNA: TGTGCCAGCAGACAAGGGGGCAATCAGCCCCAGCATTTT; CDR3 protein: CASRQGGNQPQHF
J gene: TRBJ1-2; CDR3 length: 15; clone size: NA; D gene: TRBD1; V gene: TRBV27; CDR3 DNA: TGTGCCAGCAGTGTTTCCGGGACAGGGCGCTATGGCTACACCTTC; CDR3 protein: CASSVSGTGRYGYTF
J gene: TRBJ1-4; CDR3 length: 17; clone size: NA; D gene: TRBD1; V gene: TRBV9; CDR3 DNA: TGTGCCAGCAGCCCCCGAGATACCGGGACAGGGTCGGGAAAACTGTTTTTT; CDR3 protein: CASSPRDTGTGSGKLFF
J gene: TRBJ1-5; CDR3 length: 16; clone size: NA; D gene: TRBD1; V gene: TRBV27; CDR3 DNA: TGTGCCAGCAGGCCCTCCCCGACAGGGCTATACCAGCCCCAGCATTTT; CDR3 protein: CASRPSPTGLYQPQHF
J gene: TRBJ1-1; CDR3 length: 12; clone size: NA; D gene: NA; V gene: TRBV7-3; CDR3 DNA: TGTGCCAGCGGGGGGTCGAACACTGAAGCTTTCTTT; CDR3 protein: CASGGSNTEAFF
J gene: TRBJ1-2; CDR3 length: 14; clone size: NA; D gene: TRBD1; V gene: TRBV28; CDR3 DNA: TGTGCCAGCAGGGACAGGAAGGGGATCTATGGCTACACCTTC; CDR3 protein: CASRDRKGIYGYTF
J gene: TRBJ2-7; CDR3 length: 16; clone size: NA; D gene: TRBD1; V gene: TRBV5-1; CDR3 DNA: TGCGCCAGCAGCTTGGGGGACAGGGCGAGCTCCTACGAGCAGTACTTC; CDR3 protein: CASSLGDRASSYEQYF
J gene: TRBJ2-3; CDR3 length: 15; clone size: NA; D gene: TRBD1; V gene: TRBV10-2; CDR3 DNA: TGCGCCAGCAAACCAAGACAGGGGGGAGAAGATACGCAGTATTTT; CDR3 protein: CASKPRQGGEDTQYF
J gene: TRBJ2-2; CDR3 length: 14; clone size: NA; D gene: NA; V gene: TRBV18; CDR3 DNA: TGTGCCAGCCGGGGGGCGTTGAACACCGGGGAGCTGTTTTTT; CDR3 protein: CASRGALNTGELFF
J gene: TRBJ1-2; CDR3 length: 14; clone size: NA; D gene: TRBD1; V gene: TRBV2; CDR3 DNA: TGTGCCAGCAGCCTACAGGGGAAGGGAGGCGGCTACACCTTC; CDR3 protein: CASSLQGKGGGYTF
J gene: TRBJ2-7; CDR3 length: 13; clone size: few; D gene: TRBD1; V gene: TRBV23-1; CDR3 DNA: TGCGCCAGCAGTCATGGACAGGGACAAGAGCAGTACTTC; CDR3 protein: CASSHGQGQEQYF
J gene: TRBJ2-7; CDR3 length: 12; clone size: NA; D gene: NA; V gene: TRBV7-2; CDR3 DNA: TGTGCCAGCAGCTCAACAGGGTACGAGCAGTACTTC; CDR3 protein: CASSSTGYEQYF
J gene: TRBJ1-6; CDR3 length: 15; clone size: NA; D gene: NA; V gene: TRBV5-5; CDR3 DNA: TGTGCCAGCAGCTTGGAGGGACTGCCAAATTCACCCCTCCACTTT; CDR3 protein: CASSLEGLPNSPLHF
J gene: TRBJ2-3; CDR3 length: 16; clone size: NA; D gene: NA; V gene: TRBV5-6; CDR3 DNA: TGTGCCAGCAGCTTGAAGCCCTCTAGGGGCGGGAATACGCAGTATTTT; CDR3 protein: CASSLKPSRGGNTQYF
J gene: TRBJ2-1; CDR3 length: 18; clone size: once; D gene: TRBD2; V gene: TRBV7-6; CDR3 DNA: TGTGCCAGCAGCAAGACTAGCGGGGGGCCAGTGTCCTACAATGAGCAGTTCTTC; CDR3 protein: CASSKTSGGPVSYNEQFF
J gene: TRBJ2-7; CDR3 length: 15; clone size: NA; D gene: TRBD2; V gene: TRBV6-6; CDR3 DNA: TGTGCCAGCAGTTCCCAAGGACTAGGGGCCTACGAGCAGTACTTC; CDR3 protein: CASSSQGLGAYEQYF
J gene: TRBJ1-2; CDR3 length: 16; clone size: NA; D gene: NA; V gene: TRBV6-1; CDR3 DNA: TGTGCCAGCAGTGTTAACCGGGACACGTTTTTATATGGCTACACCTTC; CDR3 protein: CASSVNRDTFLYGYTF